This TCR beta chain emerged from a study of CD8+ T cells in alopecia areata. On the study more broadly: Once tofacitinib had been taken for 6 to 18 months, 6 months off drug followed.

V was cut by 5 bases and J by 0 bases, with 4 bases left in between. Germline V gene data show CDR1 as SQVTM and CDR2 as ANQGSEA. CDR3 length: 11 amino acids. Alopecia areata patients provided lesional scalp punch biopsies and peripheral blood, both collected for the study. Reverse transcription of extracted RNA yielded cDNA, which provided the sequencing template. Generated by immunoSEQ multiplex PCR, the TCRdb table keeps only in-frame clones and is missing some. The sample holds more than 75,000 clones, 41% seen once. The specimen was CD4+ T cells sorted from blood. This chain links TRBV29-1 with TRBJ1-1; no reliable D call. The sequence came from a human donor with alopecia areata. Written as DNA, the CDR3 is TGCAGCGTTAATATGAACACTGAAGCTTTCTTT. Its protein product is CSVNMNTEAFF. Full variable domain (rest looked up from reference TRBV29-1 and TRBJ1-1): SAVISQKPSRDICQRGTSLTIQCQVDSQVTMMFWYRQQPGQSLTLIATANQGSEATYESGFVIDKFPISRPNLTFSTLTVSNMSPEDSSIYLCSVNMNTEAFFGQGTRLTVV.